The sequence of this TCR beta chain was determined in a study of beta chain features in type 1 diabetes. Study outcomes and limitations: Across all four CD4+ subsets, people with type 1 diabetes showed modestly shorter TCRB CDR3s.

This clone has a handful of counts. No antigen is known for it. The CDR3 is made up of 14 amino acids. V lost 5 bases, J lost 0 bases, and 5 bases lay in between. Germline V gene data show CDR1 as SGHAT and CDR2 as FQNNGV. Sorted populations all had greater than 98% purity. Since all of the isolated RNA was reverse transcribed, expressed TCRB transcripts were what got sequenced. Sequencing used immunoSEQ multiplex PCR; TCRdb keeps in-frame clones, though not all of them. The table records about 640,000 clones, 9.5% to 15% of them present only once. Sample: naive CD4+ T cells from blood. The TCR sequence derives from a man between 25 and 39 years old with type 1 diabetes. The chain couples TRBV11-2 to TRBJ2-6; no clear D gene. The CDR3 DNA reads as TGTGCCAGCAGCCCCAGCTCTGGGGCCAACGTCCTGACTTTC. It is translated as CASSPSSGANVLTF.